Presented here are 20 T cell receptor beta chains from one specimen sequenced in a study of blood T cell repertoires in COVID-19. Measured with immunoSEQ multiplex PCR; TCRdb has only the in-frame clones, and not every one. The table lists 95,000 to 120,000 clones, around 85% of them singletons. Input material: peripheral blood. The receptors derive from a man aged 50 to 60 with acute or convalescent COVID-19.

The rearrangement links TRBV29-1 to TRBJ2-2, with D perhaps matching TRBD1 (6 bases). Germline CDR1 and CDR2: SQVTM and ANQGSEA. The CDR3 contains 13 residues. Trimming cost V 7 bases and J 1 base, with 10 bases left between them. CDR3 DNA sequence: TGCAGCGCATCGACAGGGAACACCGGGGAGCTGTTTTTT. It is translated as CSASTGNTGELFF.

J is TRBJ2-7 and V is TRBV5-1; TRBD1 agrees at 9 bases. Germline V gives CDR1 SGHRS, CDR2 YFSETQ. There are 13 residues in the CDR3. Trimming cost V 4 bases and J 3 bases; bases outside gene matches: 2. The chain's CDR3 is CASSGGQGYEQYF. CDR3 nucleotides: TGCGCCAGCAGCGGGGGACAGGGCTACGAGCAGTACTTC.

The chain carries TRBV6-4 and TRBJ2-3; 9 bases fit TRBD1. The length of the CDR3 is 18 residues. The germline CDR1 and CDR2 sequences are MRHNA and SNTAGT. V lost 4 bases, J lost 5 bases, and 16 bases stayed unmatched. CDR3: CASSVLPPRTGEGDTQYF. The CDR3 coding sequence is TGTGCCAGCAGTGTCCTGCCCCCACGGACAGGGGAGGGAGATACGCAGTATTTT.

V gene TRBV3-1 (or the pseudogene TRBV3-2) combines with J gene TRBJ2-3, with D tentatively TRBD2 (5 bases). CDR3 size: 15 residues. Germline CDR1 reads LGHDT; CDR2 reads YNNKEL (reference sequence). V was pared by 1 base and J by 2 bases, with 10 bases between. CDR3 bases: TGTGCCAGCAGCCAAGCGGGGAGCCTCACAGATACGCAGTATTTT. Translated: CASSQAGSLTDTQYF.

The CDR3 DNA reads TGCGCCAGCAGTGACGGAGCGGGGGGCACAGATACGCAGTATTTT. Translation: CASSDGAGGTDTQYF. J is TRBJ2-3 and V is TRBV10-1; 8 nucleotides line up with TRBD2. The CDR3 covers 15 residues. V lost 3 bases to trimming and J lost 1 base; unmatched junction nucleotides: 3. The germline V gene encodes CDR1 WNHNN and CDR2 SYGVQD (reference sequence).

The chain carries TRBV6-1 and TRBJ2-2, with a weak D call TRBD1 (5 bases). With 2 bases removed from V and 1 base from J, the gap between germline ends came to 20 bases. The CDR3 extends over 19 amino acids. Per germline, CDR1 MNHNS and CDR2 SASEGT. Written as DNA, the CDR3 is TGTGCCAGCAGTGAAAACCTCTGGGGCCTCCAGCTGAACACCGGGGAGCTGTTTTTT. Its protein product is CASSENLWGLQLNTGELFF.

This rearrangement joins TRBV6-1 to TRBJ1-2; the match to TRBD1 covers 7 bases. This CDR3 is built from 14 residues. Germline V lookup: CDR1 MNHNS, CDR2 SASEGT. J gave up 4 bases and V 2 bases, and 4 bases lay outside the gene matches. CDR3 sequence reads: CASSERGQPYGYTF. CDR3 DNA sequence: TGTGCCAGCAGTGAAAGGGGACAGCCCTATGGCTACACCTTC.

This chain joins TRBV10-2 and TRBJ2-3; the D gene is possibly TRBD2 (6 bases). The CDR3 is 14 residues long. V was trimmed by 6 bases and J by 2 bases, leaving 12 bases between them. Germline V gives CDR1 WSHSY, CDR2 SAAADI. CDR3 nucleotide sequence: TGCGCCAGCAGGACTAGTAAAGTCACAGATACGCAGTATTTT. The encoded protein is CASRTSKVTDTQYF.

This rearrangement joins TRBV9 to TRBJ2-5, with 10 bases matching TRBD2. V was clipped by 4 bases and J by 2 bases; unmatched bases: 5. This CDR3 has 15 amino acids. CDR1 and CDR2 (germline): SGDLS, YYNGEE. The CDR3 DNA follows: TGTGCCAGCAGCTTAGCGGGGGGACTTCAAGAGACCCAGTACTTC. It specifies CASSLAGGLQETQYF.

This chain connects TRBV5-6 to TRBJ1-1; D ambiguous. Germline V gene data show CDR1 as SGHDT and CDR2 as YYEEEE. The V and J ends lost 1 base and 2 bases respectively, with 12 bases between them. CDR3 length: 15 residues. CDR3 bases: TGTGCCAGCAGCTTGTTGAGATCCGAAAACACTGAAGCTTTCTTT. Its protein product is CASSLLRSENTEAFF.

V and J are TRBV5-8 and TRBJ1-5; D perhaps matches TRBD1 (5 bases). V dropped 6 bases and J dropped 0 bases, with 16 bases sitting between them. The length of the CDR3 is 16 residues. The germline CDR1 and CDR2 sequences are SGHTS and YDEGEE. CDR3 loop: CASNAARALSNQPQHF. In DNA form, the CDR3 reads TGTGCCAGCAACGCAGCCAGGGCCCTTAGCAATCAGCCCCAGCATTTT. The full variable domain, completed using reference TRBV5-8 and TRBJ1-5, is EAGVTQSPTHLIKTRGQQATLRCSPISGHTSVYWYQQALGLGLQFLLWYDEGEERNRGNFPPRFSGRQFPNYSSELNVNALELEDSALYLCASNAARALSNQPQHFGDGTRLSIL.

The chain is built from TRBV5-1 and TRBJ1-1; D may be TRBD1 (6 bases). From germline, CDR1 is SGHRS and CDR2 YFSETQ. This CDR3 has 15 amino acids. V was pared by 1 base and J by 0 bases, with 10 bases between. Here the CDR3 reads CASSLTGLVNTEAFF. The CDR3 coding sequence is TGCGCCAGCAGCTTGACAGGGTTGGTGAACACTGAAGCTTTCTTT.

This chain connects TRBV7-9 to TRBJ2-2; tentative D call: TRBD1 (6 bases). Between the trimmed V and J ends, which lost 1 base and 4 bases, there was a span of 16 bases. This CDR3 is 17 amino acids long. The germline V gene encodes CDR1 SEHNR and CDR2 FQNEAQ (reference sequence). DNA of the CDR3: TGTGCCAGCAGCTTAGGGTCTATCGACAGGCGCACCGGGGAGCTGTTTTTT. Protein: CASSLGSIDRRTGELFF.

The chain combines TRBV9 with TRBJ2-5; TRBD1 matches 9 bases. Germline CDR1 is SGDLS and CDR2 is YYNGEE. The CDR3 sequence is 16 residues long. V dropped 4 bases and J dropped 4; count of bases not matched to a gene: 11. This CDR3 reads CASSSTGTGSSETQYF. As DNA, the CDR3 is TGTGCCAGCAGCTCAACCGGGACAGGGTCCTCAGAGACCCAGTACTTC.

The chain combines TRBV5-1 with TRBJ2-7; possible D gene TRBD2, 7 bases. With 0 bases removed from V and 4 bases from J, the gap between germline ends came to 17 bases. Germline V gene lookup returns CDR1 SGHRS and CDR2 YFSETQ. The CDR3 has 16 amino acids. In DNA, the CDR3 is TGCGCCAGCAGCTTGGCGGGGGGCTCGTATTATTACGAGCAGTACTTC. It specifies CASSLAGGSYYYEQYF.

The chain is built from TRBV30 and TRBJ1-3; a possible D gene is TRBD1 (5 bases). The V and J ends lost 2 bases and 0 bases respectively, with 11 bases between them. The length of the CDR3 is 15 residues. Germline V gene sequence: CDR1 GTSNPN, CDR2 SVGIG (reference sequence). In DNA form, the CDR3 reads TGTGCCTGGAGTTTCGGGGGGAACTCTGGAAACACCATATATTTT. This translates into CAWSFGGNSGNTIYF.

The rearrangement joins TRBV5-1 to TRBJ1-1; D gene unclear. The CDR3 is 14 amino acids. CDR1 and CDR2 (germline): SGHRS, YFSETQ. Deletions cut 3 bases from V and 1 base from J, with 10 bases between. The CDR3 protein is CASSSYSGNTEAFF. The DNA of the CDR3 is TGCGCCAGCAGCTCTTACAGCGGGAACACTGAAGCTTTCTTT.

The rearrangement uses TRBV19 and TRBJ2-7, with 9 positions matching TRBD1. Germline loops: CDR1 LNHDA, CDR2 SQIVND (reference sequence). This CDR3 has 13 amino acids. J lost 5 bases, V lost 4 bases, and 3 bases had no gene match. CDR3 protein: CASSKQGADEQYF. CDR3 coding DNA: TGTGCCAGTAGTAAACAGGGGGCGGACGAGCAGTACTTC. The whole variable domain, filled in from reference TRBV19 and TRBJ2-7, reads DGGITQSPKYLFRKEGQNVTLSCEQNLNHDAMYWYRQDPGQGLRLIYYSQIVNDFQKGDIAEGYSVSREKKESFPLTVTSAQKNPTAFYLCASSKQGADEQYFGPGTRLTVT.

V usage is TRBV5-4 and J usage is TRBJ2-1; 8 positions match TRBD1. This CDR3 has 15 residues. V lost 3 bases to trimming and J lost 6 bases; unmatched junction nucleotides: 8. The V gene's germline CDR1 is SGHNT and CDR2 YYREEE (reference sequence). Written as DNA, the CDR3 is TGTGCCAGCAGCTGGGACAGGCCGTTGTCCAATGAGCAGTTCTTC. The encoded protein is CASSWDRPLSNEQFF. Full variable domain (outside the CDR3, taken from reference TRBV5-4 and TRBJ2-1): ETGVTQSPTHLIKTRGQQVTLRCSSQSGHNTVSWYQQALGQGPQFIFQYYREEENGRGNFPPRFSGLQFPNYSSELNVNALELDDSALYLCASSWDRPLSNEQFFGPGTRLTVL.

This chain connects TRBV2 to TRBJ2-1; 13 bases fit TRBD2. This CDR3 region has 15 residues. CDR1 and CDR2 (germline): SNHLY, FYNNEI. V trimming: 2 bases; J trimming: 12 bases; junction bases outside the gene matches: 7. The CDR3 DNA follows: TGTGCCAGCAGTGAAACTAGCGGGGGGGCCATCGCGCAGTTCTTC. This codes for CASSETSGGAIAQFF. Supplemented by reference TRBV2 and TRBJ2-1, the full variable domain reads EPEVTQTPSHQVTQMGQEVILRCVPISNHLYFYWYRQILGQKVEFLVSFYNNEISEKSEIFDDQFSVERPDGSNFTLKIRSTKLEDSAMYFCASSETSGGAIAQFFGPGTRLTVL.